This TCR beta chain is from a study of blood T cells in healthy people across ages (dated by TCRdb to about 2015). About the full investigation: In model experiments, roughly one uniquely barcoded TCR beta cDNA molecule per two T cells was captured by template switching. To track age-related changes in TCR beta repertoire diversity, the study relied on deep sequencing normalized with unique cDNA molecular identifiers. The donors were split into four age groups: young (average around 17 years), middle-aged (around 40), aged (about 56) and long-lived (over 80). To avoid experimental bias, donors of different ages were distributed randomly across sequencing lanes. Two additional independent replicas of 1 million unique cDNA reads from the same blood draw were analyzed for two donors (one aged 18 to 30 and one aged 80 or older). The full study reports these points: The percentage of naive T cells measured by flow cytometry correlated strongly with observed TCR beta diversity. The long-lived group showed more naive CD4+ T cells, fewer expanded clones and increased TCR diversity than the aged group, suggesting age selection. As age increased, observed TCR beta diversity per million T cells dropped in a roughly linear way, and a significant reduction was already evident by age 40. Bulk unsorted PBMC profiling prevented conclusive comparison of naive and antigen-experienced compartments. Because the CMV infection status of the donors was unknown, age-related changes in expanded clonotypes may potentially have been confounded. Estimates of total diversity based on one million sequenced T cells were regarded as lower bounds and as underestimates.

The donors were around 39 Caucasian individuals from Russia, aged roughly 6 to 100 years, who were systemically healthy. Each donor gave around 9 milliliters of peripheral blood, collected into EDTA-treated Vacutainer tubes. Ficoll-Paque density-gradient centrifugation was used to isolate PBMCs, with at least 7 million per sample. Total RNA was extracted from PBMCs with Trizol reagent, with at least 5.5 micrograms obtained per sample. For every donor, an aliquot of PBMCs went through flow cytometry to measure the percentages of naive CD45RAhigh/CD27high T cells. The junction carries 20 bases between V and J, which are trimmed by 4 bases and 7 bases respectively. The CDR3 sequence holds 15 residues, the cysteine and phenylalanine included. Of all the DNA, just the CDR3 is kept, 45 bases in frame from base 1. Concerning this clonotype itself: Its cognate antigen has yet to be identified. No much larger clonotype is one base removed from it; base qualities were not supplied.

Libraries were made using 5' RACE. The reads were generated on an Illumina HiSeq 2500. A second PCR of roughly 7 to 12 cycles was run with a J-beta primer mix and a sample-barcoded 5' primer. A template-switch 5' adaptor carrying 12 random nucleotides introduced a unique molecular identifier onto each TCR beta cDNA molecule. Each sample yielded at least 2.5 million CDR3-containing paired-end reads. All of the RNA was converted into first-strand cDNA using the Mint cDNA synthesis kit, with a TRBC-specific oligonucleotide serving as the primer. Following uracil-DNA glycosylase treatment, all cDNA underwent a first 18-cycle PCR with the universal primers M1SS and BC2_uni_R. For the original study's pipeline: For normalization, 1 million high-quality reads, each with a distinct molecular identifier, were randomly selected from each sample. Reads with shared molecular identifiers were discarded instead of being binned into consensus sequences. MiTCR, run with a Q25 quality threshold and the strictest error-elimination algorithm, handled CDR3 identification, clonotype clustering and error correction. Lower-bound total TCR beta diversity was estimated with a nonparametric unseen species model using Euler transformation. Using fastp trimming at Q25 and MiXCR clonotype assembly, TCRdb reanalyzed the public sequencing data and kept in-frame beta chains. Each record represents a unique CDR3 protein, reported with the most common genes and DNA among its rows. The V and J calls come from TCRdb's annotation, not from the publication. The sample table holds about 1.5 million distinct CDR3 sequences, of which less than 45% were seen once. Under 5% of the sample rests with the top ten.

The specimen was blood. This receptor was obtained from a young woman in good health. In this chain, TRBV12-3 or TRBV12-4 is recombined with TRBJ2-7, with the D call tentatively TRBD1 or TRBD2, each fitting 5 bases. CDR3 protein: CASSSAGTGRNEQYF. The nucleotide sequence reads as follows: TGTGCCAGCAGTTCCGCCGGGACGGGAAGGAATGAGCAGTACTTC.